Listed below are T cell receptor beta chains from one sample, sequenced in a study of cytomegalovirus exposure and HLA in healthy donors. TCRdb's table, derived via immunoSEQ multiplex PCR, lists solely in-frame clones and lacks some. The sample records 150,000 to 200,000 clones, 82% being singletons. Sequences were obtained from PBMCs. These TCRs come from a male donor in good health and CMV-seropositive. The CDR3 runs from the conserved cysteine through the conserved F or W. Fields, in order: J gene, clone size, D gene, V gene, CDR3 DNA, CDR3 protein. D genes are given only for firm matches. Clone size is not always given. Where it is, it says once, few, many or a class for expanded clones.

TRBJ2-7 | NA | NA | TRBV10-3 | TGTGCCATCAGAATTTTCCGGGACAAGTCTTCCTACGAGCAGTACTTC | CAIRIFRDKSSYEQYF
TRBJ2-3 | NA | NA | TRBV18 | TGTGCCAGCTCACCGAGCGCTAGCACAGATACGCAGTATTTT | CASSPSASTDTQYF
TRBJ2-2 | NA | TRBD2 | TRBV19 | TGTGCCAGTAGTCGAACGGGGGGACCCACCGGGGAGCTGTTTTTT | CASSRTGGPTGELFF
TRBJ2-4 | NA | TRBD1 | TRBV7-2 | TGTGCCAGCAGCCAAAGTTGGACAGGGGTTAAAAACATTCAGTACTTC | CASSQSWTGVKNIQYF
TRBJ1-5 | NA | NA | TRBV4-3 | TGCGCCAGCAGCCAATCACTATCTCCAGTCGCCAGACAGCCCCAGCATTTT | CASSQSLSPVARQPQHF
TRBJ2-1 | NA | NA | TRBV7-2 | TGTGCCAGCAGCTTAGATGTGGAGAGCAATGAGCAGTTCTTC | CASSLDVESNEQFF
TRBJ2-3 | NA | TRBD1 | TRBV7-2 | TGTGCCAGCAGTTTCACAGGGGCCCCCACAGATACGCAGTATTTT | CASSFTGAPTDTQYF
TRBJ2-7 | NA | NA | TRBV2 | TGTGCCAGCAGTCCAAGGACGGGGTCCTACGAGCAGTACTTC | CASSPRTGSYEQYF
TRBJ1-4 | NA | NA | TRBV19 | TGTGCCACTCGAGGCGGGCCCGCTAATGAAAAACTGTTTTTT | CATRGGPANEKLFF
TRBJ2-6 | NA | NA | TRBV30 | TGTGCCTGGAGTGTACGACGGTTCTCTGGGGCCAACGGCCTGACTTTC | CAWSVRRFSGANGLTF
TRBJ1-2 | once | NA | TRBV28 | TGTGCCAGCAGAGCGGACGGTAACTATGGCTACACCTTC | CASRADGNYGYTF
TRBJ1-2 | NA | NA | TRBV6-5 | TGTGCCAGCAGTTACCAGGGGCTACTGTTCTTC | CASSYQGLLFF
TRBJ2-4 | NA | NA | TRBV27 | TGTGCCAGCACCCAGGCGGGACAGTGGGACATTCAGTACTTC | CASTQAGQWDIQYF
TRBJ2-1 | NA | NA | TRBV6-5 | TGTGCCAGCAGTTACTACGGTGAGCAGTTCTTC | CASSYYGEQFF
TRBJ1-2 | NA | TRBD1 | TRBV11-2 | TGTGCCAGCGGACATTACAGGGGGCCAGGTAGCTACACCTTC | CASGHYRGPGSYTF
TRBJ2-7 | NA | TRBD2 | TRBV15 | TGTGCCACCAGCAGATCAGCGGGAGGGTTGGACGAGCAGTACTTC | CATSRSAGGLDEQYF
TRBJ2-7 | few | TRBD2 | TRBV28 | TGTGCCAGCAGTTCACCGACTAGCGGGAGTAAGTACGAGCAGTACTTC | CASSSPTSGSKYEQYF
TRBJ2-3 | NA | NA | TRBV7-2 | TGTGCCAGCAGCAAGGAGGGGGGGTGGGATACGCAGTATTTT | CASSKEGGWDTQYF
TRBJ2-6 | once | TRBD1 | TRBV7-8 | TGTGCCAGCAGCCCCAGACAGGGTATGTCTTCTGGGGCCAACGTCCTGACTTTC | CASSPRQGMSSGANVLTF
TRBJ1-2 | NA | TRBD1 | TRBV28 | TGTGCCAGTAGGACAGGGCAGGGCTATGGCTACACCTTC | CASRTGQGYGYTF
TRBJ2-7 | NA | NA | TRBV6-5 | TGTGCCAGCAGTGTACTCGACAGTACCTACGAGCAGTACTTC | CASSVLDSTYEQYF
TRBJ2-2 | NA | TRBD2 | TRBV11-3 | TGTGCCAGCAGCCCCCTTCCCGGGACTAGCGGCTACACCGGGGAGCTGTTTTTT | CASSPLPGTSGYTGELFF
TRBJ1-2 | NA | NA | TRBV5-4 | TGTGCCAGCAGCTTACTAAGTCTGGATGGCTACACCTTC | CASSLLSLDGYTF
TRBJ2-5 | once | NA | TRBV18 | TGTGCCAGCTCGCAACAGGACGGTATACAAGAGACCCAGTACTTC | CASSQQDGIQETQYF
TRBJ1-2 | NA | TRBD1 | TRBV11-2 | TGTGCCAGCAGCTTAGCCGGGACAGGCTATGGCTACACCTTC | CASSLAGTGYGYTF
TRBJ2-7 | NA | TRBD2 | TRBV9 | TGTGCCAGCAGTCCACGTCTCGGCGGGAGTTTCGAGCAGTACTTC | CASSPRLGGSFEQYF
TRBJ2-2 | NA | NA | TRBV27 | TGTGCCAGCAGCACAGGGAGCACCGGGGAGCTGTTTTTT | CASSTGSTGELFF
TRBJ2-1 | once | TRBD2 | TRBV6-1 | TGTGCCAGCAGTGATGCGGGGGGCCCACACAATGAGCAGTTCTTC | CASSDAGGPHNEQFF
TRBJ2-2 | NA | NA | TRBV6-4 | TGTGCCAGCGGAGAACAGGCTGACACCGGGGAGCTGTTTTTT | CASGEQADTGELFF
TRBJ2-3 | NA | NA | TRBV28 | TGTGCCAGCAGCATGGGCCTCCCCGGTCGTACGCAGTATTTT | CASSMGLPGRTQYF
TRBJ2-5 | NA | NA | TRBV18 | TGTGCCAGCTCACCACCCGTGGGGGCAGAGACCCAGTACTTC | CASSPPVGAETQYF
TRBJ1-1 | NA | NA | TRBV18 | TGTGCCAGCTCCCCCCTCCTAACAGGGATGAACACTGAAGCTTTCTTT | CASSPLLTGMNTEAFF
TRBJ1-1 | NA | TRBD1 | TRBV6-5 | TGTGCCACCCACCGGGGACAGGGGAAGAACACTGAAGCTTTCTTT | CATHRGQGKNTEAFF
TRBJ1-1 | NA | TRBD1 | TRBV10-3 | TGTGCCATCAGGGGACAGATGAACACTGAAGCTTTCTTT | CAIRGQMNTEAFF
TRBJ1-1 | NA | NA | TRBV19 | TGTGCCAGTAGTATGGGGCGGAACACTGAAGCTTTCTTT | CASSMGRNTEAFF
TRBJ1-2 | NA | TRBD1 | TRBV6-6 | TGTGCCAGCAGTTCTCCGGGACAGGCAAACTATGGCTACACCTTC | CASSSPGQANYGYTF
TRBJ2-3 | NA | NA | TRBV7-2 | TGTGCCAGCACCCCTCTAACTACTAGCACAGCAGATACGCAGTATTTT | CASTPLTTSTADTQYF
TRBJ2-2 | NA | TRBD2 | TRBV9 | TGTGCCAGCAGCAAGACTAGCGGGGTTAACACCGGGGAGCTGTTTTTT | CASSKTSGVNTGELFF
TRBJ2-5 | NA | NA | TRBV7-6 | TGTGCCAGCAGCTTAGATCGAGGACAGTCCGAGACCCAGTACTTC | CASSLDRGQSETQYF
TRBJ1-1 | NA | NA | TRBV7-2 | TGTGCCAGCAGCTTACCTGTGAACACTGAAGCTTTCTTT | CASSLPVNTEAFF
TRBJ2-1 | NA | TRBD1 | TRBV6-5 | TGTGCCAGCAGTCCCCGGGACAGGCTAGGCGAGCAGTTCTTC | CASSPRDRLGEQFF
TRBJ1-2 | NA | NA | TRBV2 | TGTGCCAGCTTGTCCGGAGCTAACTATGGCTACACCTTC | CASLSGANYGYTF
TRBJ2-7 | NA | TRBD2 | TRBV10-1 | TGCGCCAGCAGTCCGCTAGCGGGGTACGAGCAGTACTTC | CASSPLAGYEQYF
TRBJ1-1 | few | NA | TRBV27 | TGTGCCAGCAGTTTTTGGGGGGGGACTGAAGCTTTCTTT | CASSFWGGTEAFF
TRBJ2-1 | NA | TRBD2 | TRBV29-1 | TGCAGCGTCTTAGGACTAGCGGGACAATACAATGAGCAGTTCTTC | CSVLGLAGQYNEQFF
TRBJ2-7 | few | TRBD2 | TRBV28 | TGTGCCAGCAGCTTGGTAGTGACTAGCGGTGGCGAGCAGTACTTC | CASSLVVTSGGEQYF
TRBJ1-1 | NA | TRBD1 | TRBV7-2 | TGTGCCAGCAGCTCCCAGACAGGGTCGACTGAAGCTTTCTTT | CASSSQTGSTEAFF
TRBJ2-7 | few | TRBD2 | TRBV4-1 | TGCGCCAGCAGCCGAAGCGGGGGGGCGTACGAGCAGTACTTC | CASSRSGGAYEQYF
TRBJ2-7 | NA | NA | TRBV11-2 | TGTGCCAGCAGCCCGGGGTTAGCTTCGTGGGACGAGCAGTACTTC | CASSPGLASWDEQYF
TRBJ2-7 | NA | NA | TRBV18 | TGTGCCAGCTCCCCCCCGCCCCCAAGCCGATACGAGCAGTACTTC | CASSPPPPSRYEQYF
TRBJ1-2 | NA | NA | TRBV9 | TGTGCCAGCAGCGTAGCGACGGGGGGCTATGGCTACACCTTC | CASSVATGGYGYTF
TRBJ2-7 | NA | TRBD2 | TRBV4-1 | TGCGCCAGCAGCCAAGAACTAGCGTCGTACGAGCAGTACTTC | CASSQELASYEQYF
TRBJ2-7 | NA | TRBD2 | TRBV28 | TGTGCCAGCAGTCACCACTCGGCGGGAGGGAGCTCCTACGAGCAGTACTTC | CASSHHSAGGSSYEQYF
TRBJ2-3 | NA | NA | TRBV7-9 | TGTGCCAGCAGCTCCCCCGGACAGGATACGCAGTATTTT | CASSSPGQDTQYF